This TCR beta chain was captured by sequencing in a study of shared clonotypes between healthy human individuals. As for the study in general: CD4 naive and CD4 memory each took three plates per donor, while CD8 naive took two and CD8 memory one.

V shed 6 bases and J shed 2 bases, with 12 bases lying between them. The CDR3 sequence is 14 residues long. The germline V gene has CDR1 SGHTA and CDR2 FQGNSA. Produced via immunoSEQ multiplex PCR; TCRdb's table is partial and in-frame only. The sample lists about 980,000 clones; around three quarters were seen once. The clonotype was recovered from a man aged 18 to 29 in good health. The chain uses TRBV7-2 and TRBJ2-3, with a possible D match to TRBD1 (6 bases). Sequenced sample: memory CD4+ T cells sorted from blood. Subset: CD45RA-negative fraction. CDR3 loop: CASRAQGTTDTQYF. For the CDR3, the DNA is TGTGCCAGCAGGGCACAGGGCACCACAGATACGCAGTATTTT. Filled out from reference TRBV7-2 and TRBJ2-3, the complete variable domain reads GAGVSQSPSNKVTEKGKDVELRCDPISGHTALYWYRQSLGQGLEFLIYFQGNSAPDKSGLPSDRFSAERTGGSVSTLTIQRTQQEDSAVYLCASRAQGTTDTQYFGPGTRLTVL.